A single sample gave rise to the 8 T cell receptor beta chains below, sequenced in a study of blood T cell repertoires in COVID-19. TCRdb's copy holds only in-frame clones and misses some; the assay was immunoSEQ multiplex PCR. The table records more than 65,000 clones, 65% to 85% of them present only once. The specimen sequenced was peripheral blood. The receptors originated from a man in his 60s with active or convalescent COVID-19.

The CDR3 bases are TGTGCCAGCAGAACTTCACTAGGCGAGCAGTACTTC. It specifies CASRTSLGEQYF. The gene calls are TRBV28 and TRBJ2-7; TRBD2 might be the D (5 bases). Trimming took off 6 bases at V and 6 bases at J, with 12 bases between the two ends. CDR3 size: 12 residues. CDR1 and CDR2 from the germline V gene are MDHEN and SYDVKM.

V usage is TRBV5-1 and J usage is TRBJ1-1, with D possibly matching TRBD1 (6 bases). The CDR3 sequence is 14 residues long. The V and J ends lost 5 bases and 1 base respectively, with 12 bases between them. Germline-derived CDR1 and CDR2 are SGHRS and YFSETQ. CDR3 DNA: TGCGCCAGCAGTTACCACAGGGAGAACACTGAAGCTTTCTTT. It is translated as CASSYHRENTEAFF.

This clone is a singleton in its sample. The CDR3 spells CASSVGGSGDTQYF. CDR3 DNA sequence: TGTGCCAGCAGCGTAGGAGGCTCTGGGGATACGCAGTATTTT. The J gene is TRBJ2-3, the V gene TRBV9; D gene unclear. The CDR3 is made up of 14 amino acids. V lost 0 bases and J lost 6, with 11 bases in between. From germline, CDR1 is SGDLS and CDR2 YYNGEE.

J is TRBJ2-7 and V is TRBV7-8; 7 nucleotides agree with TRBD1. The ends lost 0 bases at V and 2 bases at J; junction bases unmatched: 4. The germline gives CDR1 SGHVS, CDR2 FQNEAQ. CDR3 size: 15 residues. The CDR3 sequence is CASSLATGNPYEQYF. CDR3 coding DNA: TGTGCCAGCAGCTTAGCGACAGGGAATCCCTACGAGCAGTACTTC.

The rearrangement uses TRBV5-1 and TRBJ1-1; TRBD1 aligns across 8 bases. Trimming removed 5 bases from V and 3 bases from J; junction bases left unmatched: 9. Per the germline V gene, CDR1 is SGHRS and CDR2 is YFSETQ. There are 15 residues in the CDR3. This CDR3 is CASRDQGAGDTEAFF. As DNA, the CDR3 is TGCGCCAGCAGGGACCAGGGGGCGGGAGACACTGAAGCTTTCTTT.

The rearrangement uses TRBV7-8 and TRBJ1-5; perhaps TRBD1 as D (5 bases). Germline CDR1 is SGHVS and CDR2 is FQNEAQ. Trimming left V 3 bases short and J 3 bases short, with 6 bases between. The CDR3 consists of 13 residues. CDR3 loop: CASSFRDNQPQHF. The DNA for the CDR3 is TGTGCCAGCAGCTTCAGGGACAATCAGCCCCAGCATTTT. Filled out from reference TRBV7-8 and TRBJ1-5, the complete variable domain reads GAGVSQSPRYKVAKRGQDVALRCDPISGHVSLFWYQQALGQGPEFLTYFQNEAQLDKSGLPSDRFFAERPEGSVSTLKIQRTQQEDSAVYLCASSFRDNQPQHFGDGTRLSIL.

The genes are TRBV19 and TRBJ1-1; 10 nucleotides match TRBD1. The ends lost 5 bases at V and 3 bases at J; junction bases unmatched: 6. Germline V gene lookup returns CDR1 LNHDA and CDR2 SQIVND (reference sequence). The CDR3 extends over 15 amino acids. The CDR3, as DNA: TGTGCCAGTAGTTGGGGGACAGGGGTCGACACTGAAGCTTTCTTT. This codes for CASSWGTGVDTEAFF. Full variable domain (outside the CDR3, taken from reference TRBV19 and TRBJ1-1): DGGITQSPKYLFRKEGQNVTLSCEQNLNHDAMYWYRQDPGQGLRLIYYSQIVNDFQKGDIAEGYSVSREKKESFPLTVTSAQKNPTAFYLCASSWGTGVDTEAFFGQGTRLTVV.

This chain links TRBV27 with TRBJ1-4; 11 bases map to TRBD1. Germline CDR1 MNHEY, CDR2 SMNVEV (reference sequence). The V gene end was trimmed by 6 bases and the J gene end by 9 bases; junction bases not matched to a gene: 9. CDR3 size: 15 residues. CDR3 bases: TGTGCCAGCAGACCCGGACAGGGGGCCCTTCAAAAACTGTTTTTT. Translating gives CASRPGQGALQKLFF.